Sequencing of this TCR gamma chain was carried out in a study of Vδ1+ human thymocytes. Sequences come from RNA converted to cDNA by reverse transcription. Pooled V-gene forward primers with one constant-region reverse primer generated the CDR3 amplicons by multiplex PCR. TCRdb ran CATT on the multiplex PCR reads. The sample includes more than 35,000 gamma-chain clones, around 20% of them seen just once. The CDR3 spans 13 residues. The V gene end was trimmed by 4 bases and the J gene end by 9 bases; junction bases not matched to a gene: 8. Germline-derived CDR1 and CDR2 are EGSTGY and YDSYTSSV. About this clone itself: Antigen specificity is unknown.

Study-wide findings and caveats: Highly polyclonal TRG and TRD repertoires with Gaussian CDR3 length distributions appeared in thymus.

Material: Vdelta1+ gamma-delta thymocytes from the thymus. This sample's subset: FACS-sorted CD3+ TCRalphabeta- TCRVdelta1+ TCRVdelta2- thymocytes. This chain uses TRGV4 with TRGJP1. This sequence originates from a girl under three years old who had congenital heart surgery. CDR3 residues: CATWDQPSWFKIF. The CDR3 DNA is TGTGCCACCTGGGACCAGCCGAGTTGGTTCAAGATATTT.